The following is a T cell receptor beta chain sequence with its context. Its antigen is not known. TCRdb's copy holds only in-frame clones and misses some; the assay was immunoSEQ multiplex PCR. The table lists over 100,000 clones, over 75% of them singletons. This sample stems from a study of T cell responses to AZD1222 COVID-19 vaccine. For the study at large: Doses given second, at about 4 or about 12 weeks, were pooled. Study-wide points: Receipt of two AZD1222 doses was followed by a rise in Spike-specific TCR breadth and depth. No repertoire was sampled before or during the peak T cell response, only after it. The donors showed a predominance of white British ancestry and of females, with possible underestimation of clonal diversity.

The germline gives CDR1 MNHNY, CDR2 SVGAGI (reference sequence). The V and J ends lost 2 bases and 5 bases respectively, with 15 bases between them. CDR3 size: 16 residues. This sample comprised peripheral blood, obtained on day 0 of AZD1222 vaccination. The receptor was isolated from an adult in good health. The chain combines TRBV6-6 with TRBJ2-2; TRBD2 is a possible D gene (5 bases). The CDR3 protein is CASSYVVLSGTGELFF. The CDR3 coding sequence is TGTGCCAGCAGTTACGTGGTTCTTTCGGGGACCGGGGAGCTGTTTTTT.